The 14 T cell receptor beta chains below were found in one sample sequenced in a study of blood T cells in healthy people across ages. The authors ran a second PCR of roughly 6 to 12 cycles using a sample-barcoded 5' primer and a J-beta primer mix. From the 5' RACE reads, TCRdb called clonotypes with MiXCR, one entry per CDR3 protein. The sample lists roughly 700,000 distinct CDR3 sequences, over 45% occurring once. Input material: blood. The source is a woman aged 60-70 years in good health.

The V gene is TRBV7-2, the J gene TRBJ2-2, with a weak D call TRBD2 (6 bases). Germline values: CDR1 SGHTA, CDR2 FQGNSA. The V gene lost 7 bases and the J gene lost 5 bases, with 11 bases spanning the gap. The CDR3 extends over 13 amino acids. In nucleotides, the CDR3 is TGTGCCAGCACTTCCGGGACTACCGGGGAGCTGTTTTTT. Its protein is CASTSGTTGELFF.

The chain uses TRBV20-1 and TRBJ2-3; 8 bases are a match to TRBD2. Germline V gene sequence: CDR1 DFQATT, CDR2 SNEGSKA (reference sequence). V was clipped by 3 bases and J by 3 bases; unmatched bases: 11. CDR3 length: 16 amino acids. CDR3 loop: CSASDLGGLVTDTQYF. The CDR3 DNA follows: TGCAGTGCTAGTGACCTAGGGGGACTAGTAACAGATACGCAGTATTTT.

The rearrangement joins TRBV27 to TRBJ1-2; D is possibly TRBD1 (6 bases). CDR1 is MNHEY and CDR2 is SMNVEV in the germline V gene (reference sequence). The CDR3 has 12 residues. Trimming stripped 8 bases from V and 5 bases from J, with 12 bases between. The CDR3 nucleotides read TGTGCCAGCCAGGGGCAGGGATATGGCTACACCTTC. Translated: CASQGQGYGYTF.

The chain links TRBV4-1 to TRBJ2-1, with D perhaps TRBD2 (6 bases). CDR1 is MGHRA, CDR2 YSYEKL, per germline. Trimming left V 2 bases short and J 2 bases short, with 10 bases between. The CDR3 runs 15 residues. The CDR3 reads CASSQTPGAYNEQFF. For the CDR3, the DNA is TGCGCCAGCAGCCAAACGCCGGGAGCCTACAATGAGCAGTTCTTC.

The chain has TRBV12-3 or TRBV12-4 and TRBJ1-2, with a possible D match to TRBD1 (5 bases). Trimming took 7 bases from V and 8 from J, leaving 17 bases between them. The CDR3 has 13 amino acids. CDR3 DNA sequence: TGTGCCAGCAACCACAGGAGACTCGGAGGCTACACCTTC. It encodes CASNHRRLGGYTF.

The chain has TRBV20-1 and TRBJ2-1; 9 bases map to TRBD2. Germline CDR1 and CDR2: DFQATT and SNEGSKA (reference sequence). Unmatched junction bases numbered 9, after V lost 3 bases and J lost 9 bases. The CDR3 loop spans 14 amino acids. CDR3 loop: CSARDGTSFSEQFF. The CDR3, as DNA: TGCAGTGCTAGGGACGGGACTAGCTTCAGTGAGCAGTTCTTC.

The chain recombines TRBV5-1 with TRBJ2-4; 8 nucleotides align to TRBD2. The V gene end was trimmed by 2 bases and the J gene end by 6 bases; junction bases not matched to a gene: 10. The CDR3 contains 16 residues. Per germline, CDR1 SGHRS and CDR2 YFSETQ. The CDR3 protein is CASSFTLGTSGNIQYF. CDR3 DNA sequence: TGCGCCAGCAGCTTTACACTAGGCACTAGCGGAAACATTCAGTACTTC.

This clonotype was counted between two and nine times. This chain joins TRBV5-1 and TRBJ2-6; D ambiguous. CDR3 length equals 14 residues. Germline lookup yields CDR1 SGHRS and CDR2 YFSETQ. V was cut by 6 bases and J by 2 bases, with 9 bases left in between. CDR3 sequence: CASIQEAGANVLTF. The CDR3 nucleotides are TGCGCCAGCATCCAAGAGGCTGGGGCCAACGTCCTGACTTTC. Full variable domain (rest looked up from reference TRBV5-1 and TRBJ2-6): KAGVTQTPRYLIKTRGQQVTLSCSPISGHRSVSWYQQTPGQGLQFLFEYFSETQRNKGNFPGRFSGRQFSNSRSEMNVSTLELGDSALYLCASIQEAGANVLTFGAGSRLTVL.

V and J are TRBV18 and TRBJ2-4; TRBD2 aligns across 10 bases. CDR1 is KGHSH, CDR2 LQKENI, per germline. This CDR3 spans 14 amino acids. Germline trimming cut 3 bases from V and 13 bases from J; bases unmatched to any gene: 9. CDR3 DNA sequence: TGTGCCAGCTCACCGGATAGCGGGAGGTCTGAGCAGTACTTC. It encodes CASSPDSGRSEQYF.

This chain links TRBV28 with TRBJ1-4, with D possibly matching TRBD1 (6 bases). The CDR3 length is 14 residues. The ends were cut back, 5 bases at V and 8 bases at J, with 15 bases in the middle. In germline, CDR1 is MDHEN, CDR2 SYDVKM. The chain's CDR3 is CASSLNRVSEKLFF. The CDR3 DNA reads as TGTGCCAGCAGTCTCAACAGGGTTAGCGAAAAACTGTTTTTT. Combining the CDR3 with reference TRBV28 and TRBJ1-4 gives the whole variable domain DVKVTQSSRYLVKRTGEKVFLECVQDMDHENMFWYRQDPGLGLRLIYFSYDVKMKEKGDIPEGYSVSREKKERFSLILESASTNQTSMYLCASSLNRVSEKLFFGSGTQLSVL.

Only one count was recorded for this clonotype. This chain connects TRBV14 to TRBJ2-1; D may be TRBD1 (5 bases). The DNA matches TRBJ2-7 better at its end, which makes the J call doubtful. The CDR3 has 15 residues. Per the germline V gene, CDR1 is SGHDN and CDR2 is FVKESK. The CDR3 loop reads CASSLTGFPYNEQYF. CDR3 DNA sequence: TGTGCCAGCAGCCTCACAGGTTTTCCCTACAATGAGCAGTACTTC.

V gene TRBV24-1 combines with J gene TRBJ2-7, with D uncertain. The CDR3 covers 11 residues. Germline V gene data show CDR1 as KGHDR and CDR2 as SFDVKD. Trimming removed 6 bases from V and 5 bases from J, with 7 bases in between. The CDR3 bases are TGTGCCACCAGTCAGCTCAACGAGCAGTACTTC. Protein: CATSQLNEQYF.

The V and J genes are TRBV2 and TRBJ2-3, with D unclear. V lost 2 bases and J lost 0, with 12 bases in between. This CDR3 region has 16 residues. Germline lookup yields CDR1 SNHLY and CDR2 FYNNEI. The CDR3 DNA sequence: TGTGCCAGCAGTGAAAAATCCAAGACTAGCACAGATACGCAGTATTTT. Translation gives CASSEKSKTSTDTQYF.

This clonotype was detected only a few times. The chain has TRBV7-2 and TRBJ2-3, with D possibly being TRBD2 (5 bases). The CDR3 contains 17 residues. Germline V gives CDR1 SGHTA, CDR2 FQGNSA. Trimming shortened V by 3 bases and J by 5 bases, and 21 bases separated the two germline ends. CDR3 loop: CASSFGLSAAAIDTQYF. The CDR3 DNA is TGTGCCAGCAGCTTCGGTCTGTCAGCGGCCGCCATAGATACGCAGTATTTT.